One sample yielded the 5 T cell receptor beta chains listed below, sequenced in a study of T cell changes during pregnancy in multiple sclerosis. Measured with immunoSEQ multiplex PCR; TCRdb has only the in-frame clones, and not every one. The sample has about 52,000 clones; 92% are singletons. Material: CD4+ T cells from peripheral blood mononuclear cells, obtained in the third trimester of pregnancy. The receptors stem from a female donor with multiple sclerosis, enrolled in a pregnancy study.

This clone was seen a single time. The chain is built from TRBV5-1 and TRBJ1-2, with 12 bases identical to TRBD1. V gave up 5 bases and J gave up 3 bases; unmatched junction bases: 5. Germline V gene lookup returns CDR1 SGHRS and CDR2 YFSETQ. The CDR3 spans 15 residues. CDR3 sequence (DNA): TGCGCCAGCAGTCGGGACAGGGGGCTGGACTATGGCTACACCTTC. Translating it yields CASSRDRGLDYGYTF.

In its sample, this clone was seen once. The V gene is TRBV5-4, the J gene TRBJ1-2, with 9 bases fitting TRBD1. With V trimmed by 2 bases and J by 8 bases, 10 bases remained unmatched. CDR1 and CDR2 from the germline V gene are SGHNT and YYREEE (reference sequence). The CDR3 is made up of 15 amino acids. The CDR3 coding sequence is TGTGCCAGCAGCTTAGGGGACAGGGTATCATGGGGCTACACCTTC. Amino acids: CASSLGDRVSWGYTF.

This clone was seen only once. This chain joins TRBV6-5 and TRBJ2-7; D is perhaps TRBD1 (6 bases). The CDR3 is 15 amino acids. Germline V lookup: CDR1 MNHEY, CDR2 SVGAGI. Trimming took off 6 bases at V and 2 bases at J, with 17 bases between the two ends. CDR3 nucleotides: TGTGCCAGCAGGAAAACCGGGACACTCCCCTACGAGCAGTACTTC. Protein product: CASRKTGTLPYEQYF.

This rearrangement joins TRBV9 to TRBJ1-5; D may be TRBD1 (5 bases). V was shortened by 4 bases and J by 3 bases, with 11 bases between the two germline ends. Germline V CDR1 and CDR2: SGDLS, YYNGEE. The CDR3 runs 14 residues. In DNA form, the CDR3 reads TGTGCCAGCAGCCCCGACAGTAACAATCAGCCCCAGCATTTT. Its translation: CASSPDSNNQPQHF.

The V and J genes are TRBV6-1 and TRBJ1-4; 7 positions match TRBD1. Germline V gives CDR1 MNHNS, CDR2 SASEGT. CDR3 length: 14 residues. V lost 5 bases to trimming and J lost 4 bases; unmatched junction nucleotides: 4. CDR3 loop: CASSPGQFNEKLFF. The CDR3 DNA sequence: TGTGCCAGCAGTCCGGGACAGTTTAATGAAAAACTGTTTTTT.